Sequencing of this T cell receptor beta chain was carried out in a study of CD8 T cells in Susac syndrome. Study-wide results and limits: In total CD8+ repertoires, around 17 Susac-specific public clones were detected, and CD8+ TEMRA repertoires contained five.

V lost 7 bases and J lost 6, with 8 bases in between. The CDR3 spans 10 residues. The germline V gene encodes CDR1 DFQATT and CDR2 SNEGSKA (reference sequence). About this clonotype: Its antigen is currently unknown.

With random hexamers, roughly 0.5 to 1 ug RNA was reverse transcribed. TCRdb re-called the immunoSEQ multiplex PCR reads through MiXCR, storing one row per CDR3 protein. The table includes under 110,000 distinct CDR3 sequences, less than 95% detected once. This sequence joins TRBV20-1 and TRBJ2-3; no reliable D call. This TCR came from a human donor with Susac syndrome. Sequencing was performed on CD8+ T cells from PBMCs. The chain's CDR3 is CSVLGDTQYF. The CDR3 region has the DNA TGCAGTGTTCTAGGTGATACGCAGTATTTT.